This is a list of T cell receptor beta chains from one sample in a study of T cell changes during pregnancy in multiple sclerosis. Only in-frame clones appear in the TCRdb table, and some are missing; sequencing was by immunoSEQ multiplex PCR. The table has about 23,000 clones, over 65% seen once. Material: CD8+ T cells from peripheral blood mononuclear cells, obtained before pregnancy. These receptors came from a female donor with multiple sclerosis, enrolled in a pregnancy study. Both conserved end residues are part of each CDR3. D genes are given only for firm matches. The size of a clone is reported for some rows only, either as once, few or many, or as a class for expanded clones.

>TRBV7-9|.|TRBJ1-2|.
CASSPILSSYGYTF
TGTGCCAGCAGCCCCATCCTCTCCAGCTATGGCTACACCTTC
>TRBV29-1|.|TRBJ2-7|.
CSVDLGGLREQYF
TGCAGCGTTGATCTCGGAGGGCTACGCGAGCAGTACTTC
>TRBV6-5|.|TRBJ2-3|.
CASARITTDTQYF
TGTGCCAGCGCTCGAATCACTACAGATACGCAGTATTTT
>TRBV7-9|.|TRBJ2-3|.
CASSGPFWTAPDTQYF
TGTGCCAGCAGCGGGCCCTTCTGGACTGCTCCAGATACGCAGTATTTT
>TRBV6-1|TRBD2|TRBJ2-1|.
CASSVSSGSSYNEQFF
TGTGCCAGCAGTGTTTCTAGCGGGAGCTCCTACAATGAGCAGTTCTTC
>TRBV10-2|.|TRBJ1-4|.
CASHQGFNEKLFF
TGCGCCAGCCACCAGGGTTTTAACGAAAAACTGTTTTTT
>TRBV6-1|TRBD1|TRBJ1-5|once
CASSDLGGRPTQPQHF
TGTGCCAGCAGTGATCTAGGGGGCCGGCCGACTCAGCCCCAGCATTTT
>TRBV5-4|.|TRBJ2-7|.
CASSWWVTGQDEQYF
TGTGCCAGCAGCTGGTGGGTTACAGGGCAGGACGAGCAGTACTTC
>TRBV27|TRBD2|TRBJ2-7|.
CASSLLTAGGPYEQYF
TGTGCCAGCAGTTTATTAACAGCGGGAGGGCCCTACGAGCAGTACTTC
>TRBV18|.|TRBJ2-1|.
CASSPVPDNEQFF
TGTGCCAGCTCACCGGTTCCAGACAATGAGCAGTTCTTC
>TRBV2|.|TRBJ2-6|.
CASSEVEGTGANVLTF
TGTGCCAGCAGTGAAGTCGAGGGAACTGGGGCCAACGTCCTGACTTTC
>TRBV19|TRBD1|TRBJ2-7|.
CASSIGTGDYEQYF
TGTGCCAGTAGTATTGGGACAGGGGACTACGAGCAGTACTTC
>TRBV6-1|TRBD1|TRBJ1-2|.
CASSELGTGKGYTF
TGTGCCAGCAGTGAACTCGGGACAGGGAAAGGCTACACCTTC
>TRBV6-5|TRBD1|TRBJ2-1|.
CASSVPGQGYEQFF
TGTGCCAGCAGTGTACCGGGACAGGGCTATGAGCAGTTCTTC
>TRBV5-6|.|TRBJ2-7|.
CASSLAARDEQYF
TGTGCCAGCAGCTTGGCCGCTCGGGACGAGCAGTACTTC
>TRBV7-6|.|TRBJ2-7|.
CASSLALVIPGVRPYEQYF
TGTGCCAGCAGCTTAGCGCTAGTTATTCCGGGGGTTCGACCCTACGAGCAGTACTTC
>TRBV7-3|TRBD1|TRBJ2-7|.
CASSPQTRQGATYEQYF
TGTGCCAGCAGCCCACAAACCCGACAGGGGGCAACCTACGAGCAGTACTTC
>TRBV5-4|.|TRBJ2-7|.
CASSSRGREQYF
TGTGCCAGCAGCTCGCGGGGCCGAGAGCAGTACTTC
>TRBV11-2|.|TRBJ1-1|.
CASSSPPRAEAFF
TGTGCCAGCAGCTCCCCACCCAGGGCTGAAGCTTTCTTT
>TRBV2|TRBD2|TRBJ2-7|.
CASSATSGAPYEQYF
TGTGCCAGCAGTGCGACTAGCGGGGCTCCCTACGAGCAGTACTTC
>TRBV5-4|TRBD1|TRBJ1-2|.
CASSFPGQRVGYGYTF
TGTGCCAGCAGCTTCCCGGGACAGCGCGTGGGCTATGGCTACACCTTC
>TRBV4-1|.|TRBJ1-5|.
CASSHSGDMLQPQHF
TGCGCCAGCAGCCACTCCGGGGATATGTTGCAGCCCCAGCATTTT
>TRBV27|TRBD1|TRBJ2-3|.
CASSSDRTGRSTDTQYF
TGTGCCAGCAGTTCCGACCGGACAGGGAGGAGCACAGATACGCAGTATTTT
>TRBV13|TRBD2|TRBJ2-2|.
CASRSTSGKNTGELFF
TGTGCCAGCAGATCGACTAGCGGGAAGAACACCGGGGAGCTGTTTTTT
>TRBV10-1|.|TRBJ2-1|.
CASSPAGGEEQFF
TGCGCCAGCAGTCCCGCCGGAGGGGAAGAGCAGTTCTTC
>TRBV28|.|TRBJ1-4|.
CASSLRDLYPLKLFF
TGTGCCAGCAGTTTACGGGATCTTTACCCCCTAAAACTGTTTTTT
>TRBV2|.|TRBJ2-7|many
CASSDWTPHSYEQYF
TGTGCCAGCAGTGATTGGACACCGCACTCCTACGAGCAGTACTTC
>TRBV5-1|TRBD2|TRBJ2-3|.
CASSWQREIFSDTQYF
TGCGCCAGCAGCTGGCAGCGGGAGATTTTTTCAGATACGCAGTATTTT
>TRBV4-1|.|TRBJ1-5|.
CASSRRQDSAQHF
TGCGCCAGCAGCCGCCGACAGGATTCAGCCCAGCATTTT
>TRBV6-1|TRBD1|TRBJ1-5|.
CASSGAQGAGNQPQHF
TGTGCCAGCAGTGGGGCACAGGGGGCAGGCAATCAGCCCCAGCATTTT